This T cell receptor (beta chain) was sequenced in a study of blood T cell repertoires in COVID-19 (dated by TCRdb to the early 2020s). About the study as a whole: Collaborator samples came from the United States, Italy and Spain and covered acute and convalescent phases of COVID-19. The prospective study material was composed of cDNA or gDNA derived from T cells, B-cell-depleted T cells, or PBMCs. The dataset comprised deeply sampled blood TCRbeta repertoires from subjects exposed to, actively infected with, or recovered from COVID-19. A freely available public database, intended as a resource for researchers studying the immune response to SARS-CoV-2, is where the repertoires were released. Samples were obtained from the ongoing ImmuneRACE study (first 160 participants) and from about 1,300 subjects provided by 6 global collaborators. Nearly every sample came with metadata listing a de-identified subject ID, COVID-19 status, age in years and sex. Where HLA class I and class II types were available, the types were taken from metadata supplied by the sample provider, not from assay-based typing. The paper as a whole reports these results and caveats: Clinical and demographic metadata were provided uncurated, with the amount varying by source and participant.

A remark on this clone: This clone's antigen is unknown. No base quality values were provided; no much bigger clone lies one nucleotide off.

The immunoSEQ Assay, a bias-controlled multiplex PCR, was used to amplify TCRbeta CDR3 regions from genomic DNA. Under the source paper's analysis protocol: Nucleated cell counts per sample were estimated from amplification of reference gene primers within the assay. To quantify the absolute abundance of each unique TCRbeta CDR3 rearrangement, sequence reads were collapsed and filtered. For each sample, productive Simpson clonality was calculated by taking the square root of Simpson's diversity index across productive rearrangements. TCRdb mirrors the immuneACCESS table, restricted to in-frame sequences. Some clones are absent from its copies; in checked studies, under half trace to an unresolved V gene, and the reason for the others is unknown. V and J calls and clone size are given by that table; D and trimming were obtained from the DNA. This sample comprises 200,000 to 250,000 clones, 65% to 90% of them detected only once. 2% to 3% of the sample comes from the top ten.

At one collaborating source in Seattle, patients were enrolled during active infection and were followed longitudinally through the course of disease. The collaborating institutions used their own protocols to collect whole blood in K2EDTA tubes. For TCRbeta analysis, collaborators shipped samples in one of three forms: frozen whole blood, isolated PBMCs, or DNA extracted from either of those sample types. V was cut back by 3 bases and J by 4 bases, leaving a gap of 20 bases between them. Taken from cysteine to phenylalanine, the CDR3 has 17 residues. Only the CDR3 portion is preserved as DNA: 51 bases, with reading frame beginning at the first base. The germline V gene (reference sequence) sets CDR1 to LGHDT and CDR2 to YNNKEL.

Sequenced material: peripheral blood. This TCR came from a woman between 65 and 79 years old with COVID-19, enrolled during active disease. The receptor chain draws on TRBV3-1 (or the pseudogene TRBV3-2) and TRBJ2-3, with a weak D call of TRBD1 (7 bases match). The nucleotides are TGTGCCAGCAGCCACCCCAGGGGGGAAAAGGCCCCAGATACGCAGTATTTT. It codes for CASSHPRGEKAPDTQYF.